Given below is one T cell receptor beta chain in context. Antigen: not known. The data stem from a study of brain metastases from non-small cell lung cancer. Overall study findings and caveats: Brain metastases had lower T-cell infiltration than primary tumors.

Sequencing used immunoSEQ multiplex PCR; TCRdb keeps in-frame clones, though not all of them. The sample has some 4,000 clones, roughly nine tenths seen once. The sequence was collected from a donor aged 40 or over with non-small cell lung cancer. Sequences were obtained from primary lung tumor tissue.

CDR3 nucleotide sequence: TGTGCCAGCAGCTTGGGCGGGTTCAAGGGTACGCAGTATTTT. It specifies CASSLGGFKGTQYF. V and J are TRBV7-3 and TRBJ2-3; maybe TRBD2 (5 bases). The CDR3 contains 14 residues. Germline V gene lookup returns CDR1 SGHTA and CDR2 FQGTGA. V was pared by 3 bases and J by 8 bases, with 15 bases between. Full variable domain (outside the CDR3, taken from reference TRBV7-3 and TRBJ2-3): GAGVSQTPSNKVTEKGKYVELRCDPISGHTALYWYRQSLGQGPEFLIYFQGTGAADDSGLPNDRFFAVRPEGSVSTLKIQRTERGDSAVYLCASSLGGFKGTQYFGPGTRLTVL.